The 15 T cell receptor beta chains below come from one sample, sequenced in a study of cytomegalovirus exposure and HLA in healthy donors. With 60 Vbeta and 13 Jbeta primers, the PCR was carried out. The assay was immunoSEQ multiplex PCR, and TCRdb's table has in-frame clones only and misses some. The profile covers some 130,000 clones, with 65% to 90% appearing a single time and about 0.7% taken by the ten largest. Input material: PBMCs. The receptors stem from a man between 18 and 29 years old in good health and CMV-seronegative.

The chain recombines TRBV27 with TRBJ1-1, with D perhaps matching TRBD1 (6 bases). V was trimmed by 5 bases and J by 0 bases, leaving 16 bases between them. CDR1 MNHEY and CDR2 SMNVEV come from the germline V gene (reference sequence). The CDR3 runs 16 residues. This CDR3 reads CASSGWGGPLNTEAFF. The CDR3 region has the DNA TGTGCCAGCAGTGGTTGGGGGGGGCCGTTGAACACTGAAGCTTTCTTT.

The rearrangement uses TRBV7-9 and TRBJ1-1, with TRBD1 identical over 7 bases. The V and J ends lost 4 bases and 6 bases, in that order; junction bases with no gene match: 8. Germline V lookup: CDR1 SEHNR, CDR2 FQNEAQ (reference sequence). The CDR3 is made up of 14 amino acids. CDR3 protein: CASSSYRGTAEAFF. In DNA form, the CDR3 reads TGTGCCAGCAGCTCGTACAGGGGAACGGCTGAAGCTTTCTTT.

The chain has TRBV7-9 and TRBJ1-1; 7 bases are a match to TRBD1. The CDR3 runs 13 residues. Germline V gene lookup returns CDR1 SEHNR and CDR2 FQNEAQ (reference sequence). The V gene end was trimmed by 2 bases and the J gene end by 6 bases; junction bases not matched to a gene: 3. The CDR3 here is CASSLWGQPEAFF. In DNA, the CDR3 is TGTGCCAGCAGCTTATGGGGACAGCCTGAAGCTTTCTTT.

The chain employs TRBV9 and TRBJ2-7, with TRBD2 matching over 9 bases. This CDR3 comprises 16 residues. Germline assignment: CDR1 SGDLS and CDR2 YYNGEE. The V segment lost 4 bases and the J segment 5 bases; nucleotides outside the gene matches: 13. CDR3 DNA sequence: TGTGCCAGCAGCCCGACCCGACTAGCGGTTGGGGACGAGCAGTACTTC. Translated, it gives CASSPTRLAVGDEQYF.

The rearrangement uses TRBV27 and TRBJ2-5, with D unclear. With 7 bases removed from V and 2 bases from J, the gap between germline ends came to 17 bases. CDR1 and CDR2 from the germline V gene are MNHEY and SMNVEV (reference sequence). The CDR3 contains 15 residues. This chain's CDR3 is CASTPYWAGQETQYF. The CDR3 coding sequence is TGTGCCAGCACCCCTTACTGGGCAGGACAAGAGACCCAGTACTTC.

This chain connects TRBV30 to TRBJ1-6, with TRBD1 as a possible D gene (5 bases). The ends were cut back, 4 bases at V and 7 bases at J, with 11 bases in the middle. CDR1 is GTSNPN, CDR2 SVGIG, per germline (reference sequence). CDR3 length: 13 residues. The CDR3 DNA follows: TGTGCCTGGACAGGGACTTGGAATTCACCCCTCCACTTT. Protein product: CAWTGTWNSPLHF.

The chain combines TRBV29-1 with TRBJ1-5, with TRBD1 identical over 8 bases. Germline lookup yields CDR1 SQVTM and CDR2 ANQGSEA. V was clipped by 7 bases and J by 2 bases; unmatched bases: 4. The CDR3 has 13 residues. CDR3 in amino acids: CSAPGQGNQPQHF. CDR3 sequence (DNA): TGCAGCGCCCCGGGACAGGGCAATCAGCCCCAGCATTTT.

The CDR3: CSVTDSYEQYF. CDR3 coding DNA: TGCAGCGTGACAGACTCCTACGAGCAGTACTTC. The V call is TRBV29-1, the J call TRBJ2-7; tentatively, D is TRBD1 (5 bases). This CDR3 comprises 11 residues. Deletions cut 6 bases from V and 0 bases from J, with 6 bases between. CDR1 is SQVTM and CDR2 is ANQGSEA in the germline V gene.

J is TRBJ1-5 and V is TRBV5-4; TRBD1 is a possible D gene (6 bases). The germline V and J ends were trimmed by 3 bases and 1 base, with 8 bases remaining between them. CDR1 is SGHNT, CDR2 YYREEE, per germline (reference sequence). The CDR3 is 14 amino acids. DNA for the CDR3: TGTGCCAGCAGCTCTACAGGGAGCAATCAGCCCCAGCATTTT. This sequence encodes CASSSTGSNQPQHF. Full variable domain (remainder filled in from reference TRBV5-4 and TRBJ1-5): ETGVTQSPTHLIKTRGQQVTLRCSSQSGHNTVSWYQQALGQGPQFIFQYYREEENGRGNFPPRFSGLQFPNYSSELNVNALELDDSALYLCASSSTGSNQPQHFGDGTRLSIL.

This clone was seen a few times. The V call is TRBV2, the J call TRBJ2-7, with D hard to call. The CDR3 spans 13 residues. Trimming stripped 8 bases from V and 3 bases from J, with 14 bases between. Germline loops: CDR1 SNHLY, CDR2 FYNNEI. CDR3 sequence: CASSGRQGYEQYF. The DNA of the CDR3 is TGTGCCAGCTCAGGCAGGCAAGGCTACGAGCAGTACTTC. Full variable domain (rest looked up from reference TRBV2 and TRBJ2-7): EPEVTQTPSHQVTQMGQEVILRCVPISNHLYFYWYRQILGQKVEFLVSFYNNEISEKSEIFDDQFSVERPDGSNFTLKIRSTKLEDSAMYFCASSGRQGYEQYFGPGTRLTVT.

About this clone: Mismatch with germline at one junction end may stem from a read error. The CDR3 spells CASSLAIDEKLFF. The CDR3 DNA reads as TGTGCTAGCAGCTTAGCAATAGATGAAAAACTGTTTTTT. The chain couples TRBV7-7 to TRBJ1-4; D not certain. In germline, CDR1 is SSHAT, CDR2 FNYEAQ (reference sequence). The CDR3 totals 13 residues.

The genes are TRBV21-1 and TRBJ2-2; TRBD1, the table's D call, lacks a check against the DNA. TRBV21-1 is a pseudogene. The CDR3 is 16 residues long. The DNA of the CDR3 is TGTGCCAGCAGCGTCCGGGACAGGATCAACACCGGGGAGCTGTTTTTT. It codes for CASSVRDRINTGELFF.

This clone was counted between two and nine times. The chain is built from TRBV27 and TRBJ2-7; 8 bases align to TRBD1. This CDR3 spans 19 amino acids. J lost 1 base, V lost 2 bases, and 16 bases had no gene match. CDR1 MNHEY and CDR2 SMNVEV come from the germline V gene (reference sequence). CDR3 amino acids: CASSLTNLPGQAISYEQYF. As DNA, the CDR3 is TGTGCCAGCAGTTTAACAAACCTTCCGGGACAGGCTATATCCTACGAGCAGTACTTC.

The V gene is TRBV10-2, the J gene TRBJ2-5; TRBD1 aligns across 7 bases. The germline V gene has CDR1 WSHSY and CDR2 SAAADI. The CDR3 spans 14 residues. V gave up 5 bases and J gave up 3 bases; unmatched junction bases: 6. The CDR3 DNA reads TGCGCCAGCAGTCCCGGGACAGCCAAAGAGACCCAGTACTTC. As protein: CASSPGTAKETQYF.

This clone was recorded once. This CDR3 is CAIGRAGEQYF. The CDR3 region has the DNA TGTGCCATCGGTAGGGCGGGCGAGCAGTACTTC. The V gene is TRBV10-3, the J gene TRBJ2-7; perhaps TRBD2 as D (5 bases). The CDR3 covers 11 residues. V was clipped by 8 bases and J by 6 bases, with 11 bases between them. Germline V gives CDR1 ENHRY, CDR2 SYGVKD.